This entry features one T cell receptor beta chain sequence. The antigen is not known. Other DNA sequences in this specimen translate into the identical CDR3. Repertoires were generated with immunoSEQ multiplex PCR, while TCRdb's copy carries only in-frame clones and drops some. The sample gives around 2.1 million clones, under 95% of which show up once; roughly 1.7% is in the top ten. This entry belongs to a study of shared clonotypes between healthy human individuals. Study overall: Every donor yielded three CD4 naive, three CD4 memory, two CD8 naive and one CD8 memory plate.

Naive CD8 cells comprised CD45RO-negative, CCR7-positively selected cells, excluding terminally differentiated effector memory CD45RA+ cells. Germline assignment: CDR1 MNHEY and CDR2 SVGAGI. The ends lost 2 bases at V and 0 bases at J; junction bases unmatched: 0. The CDR3 has 14 amino acids. General observations from the study: Against clonotypes common to all four donors, non-shared ones had lower generation probabilities.

The sample consisted of naive CD8+ T cells from PBMCs. This receptor was identified in a man in his late teens or twenties in good health. Some clones in this sample may be carry-over from other donors' samples. The V call is TRBV6-5, the J call TRBJ2-7, with 8 positions matching TRBD2. For the CDR3, the DNA is TGTGCCAGCAGTTACAGCGGGAGCTCCTACGAGCAGTACTTC. It translates to CASSYSGSSYEQYF.